The clone carrying this T cell receptor (beta chain) was observed a handful of times. The antigen is not known. The sample is drawn from a study of T cells after yellow fever vaccination. Germline assignment: CDR1 MNHEY and CDR2 SVGAGI. This CDR3 contains 16 residues. The V and J ends lost 2 bases and 1 base respectively, with 13 bases between them. 5'RACE template switching generated TCR cDNA, adding a universal primer site and UMIs. A single record per CDR3 protein comes from TCRdb applying MiXCR to the 5' RACE reads. The sample includes approximately 550,000 distinct CDR3 sequences, under 25% of them seen just once. Study-wide results and caveats: Clones from primary vaccination mostly reappeared after the booster (roughly 95% CD4, approximately 91% CD8). High-abundance clonotypes from the bulk population could contaminate FACS-sorted repertoires. The secondary response peaked faster, at day 5 versus 15, but was weaker.

This clonotype was obtained from a man aged 25-45 years who received the YFV17D yellow fever vaccine. This sequence joins TRBV6-5 and TRBJ2-3; D remains unclear. The sequenced sample was PBMCs, obtained 15 days after the yellow fever booster vaccination. The DNA of the CDR3 is TGTGCCAGCAGTTACAATGATTACGTAGGCACAGATACGCAGTATTTT. This sequence encodes CASSYNDYVGTDTQYF.